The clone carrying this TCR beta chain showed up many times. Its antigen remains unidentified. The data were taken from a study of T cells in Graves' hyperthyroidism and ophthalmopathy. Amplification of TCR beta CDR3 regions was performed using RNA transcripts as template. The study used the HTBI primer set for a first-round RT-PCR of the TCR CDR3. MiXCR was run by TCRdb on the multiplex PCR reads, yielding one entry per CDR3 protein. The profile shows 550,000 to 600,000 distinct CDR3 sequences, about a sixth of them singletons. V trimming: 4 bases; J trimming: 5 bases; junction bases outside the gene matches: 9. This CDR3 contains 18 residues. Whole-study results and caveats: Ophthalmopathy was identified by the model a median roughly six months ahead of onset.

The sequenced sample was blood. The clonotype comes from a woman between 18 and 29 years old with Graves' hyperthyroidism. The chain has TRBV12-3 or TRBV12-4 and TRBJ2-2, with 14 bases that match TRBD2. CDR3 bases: TGTGCCAGCAGTTCCCTCGGGACTAGCGGGAGTTGGACCGGGGAGCTGTTTTTT. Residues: CASSSLGTSGSWTGELFF.